This entry lists 5 T cell receptor beta chains sequenced from one sample in a study of cytomegalovirus exposure and HLA in healthy donors. PCR employed 60 Vbeta and 13 Jbeta primers. Assay: immunoSEQ multiplex PCR; the TCRdb copy retains only in-frame clones and omits some. This table has over 150,000 clones, about four fifths appearing once. The sequencing sample was made of PBMCs. The receptors stem from a young man in good health and CMV-seropositive.

This clone was observed a few times. The chain couples TRBV9 to TRBJ1-6; D call uncertain. This CDR3 contains 16 residues. Germline assignment: CDR1 SGDLS and CDR2 YYNGEE. Trimming took off 4 bases at V and 2 bases at J, with 13 bases between the two ends. DNA for the CDR3: TGTGCCAGCAGCCCCCGACTCGGGACCTATAATTCACCCCTCCACTTT. Translation gives CASSPRLGTYNSPLHF.

This clone turned up a few times. The chain couples TRBV19 to TRBJ1-2, with a tentative D call TRBD1 (5 bases). V was pared by 6 bases and J by 7 bases, with 12 bases between. The CDR3 runs 12 residues. Germline values: CDR1 LNHDA, CDR2 SQIVND (reference sequence). The DNA of the CDR3 is TGTGCCAGTAGGGACCGACAGCGTGGCTACACCTTC. It specifies CASRDRQRGYTF.

CDR3 bases: TGTGCCAGCAGTTTAGGGACAGGCCTGGGGAACGAGCAGTACTTC. Residues: CASSLGTGLGNEQYF. This chain links TRBV27 with TRBJ2-7; 8 bases align to TRBD1. This CDR3 is built from 15 residues. Looked up from germline, CDR1 is MNHEY and CDR2 is SMNVEV (reference sequence). V lost 2 bases to trimming and J lost 5 bases; unmatched junction nucleotides: 8.

This clone showed up just once. V usage is TRBV6-5 and J usage is TRBJ2-5; 7 bases are a match to TRBD1. The end of the DNA fits TRBJ2-7 better, so the J call may be wrong. Germline-derived CDR1 and CDR2 are MNHEY and SVGAGI. The CDR3 loop spans 15 amino acids. The CDR3 DNA sequence: TGTGCCAGCAGAAGGACAGGCCTGGAGCTCTACGAGCAGTACTTC. Protein product: CASRRTGLELYEQYF.

The V gene is TRBV4-2, the J gene TRBJ2-7; D remains unclear. CDR3 length equals 15 residues. V was trimmed by 1 base and J by 2 bases, leaving 12 bases between them. Per germline, CDR1 LGHNA and CDR2 YNFKEQ. The DNA of the CDR3 is TGTGCCAGCAGCCAAGGTCCCTCCCTCGCCTACGAGCAGTACTTC. Translation: CASSQGPSLAYEQYF.